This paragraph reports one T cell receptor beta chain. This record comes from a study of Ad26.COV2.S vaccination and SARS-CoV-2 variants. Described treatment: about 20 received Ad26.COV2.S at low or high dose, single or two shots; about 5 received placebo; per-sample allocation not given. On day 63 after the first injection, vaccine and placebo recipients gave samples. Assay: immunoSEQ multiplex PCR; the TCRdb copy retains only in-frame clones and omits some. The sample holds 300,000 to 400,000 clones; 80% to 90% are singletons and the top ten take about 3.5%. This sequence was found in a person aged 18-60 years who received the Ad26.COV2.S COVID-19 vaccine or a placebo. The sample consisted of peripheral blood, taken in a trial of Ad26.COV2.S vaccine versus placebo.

Written as DNA, the CDR3 is TGCGCCAGCAGCCGAGCGGGGAAGCACTACAATGAGCAGTTCTTC. Translating gives CASSRAGKHYNEQFF. This sequence joins TRBV4-1 and TRBJ2-1, with TRBD2 matching over 7 bases. V shed 4 bases, J shed 3 bases, and the junction held 6 bases outside the gene matches. The CDR3 is 15 amino acids. Looked up from germline, CDR1 is MGHRA and CDR2 is YSYEKL.